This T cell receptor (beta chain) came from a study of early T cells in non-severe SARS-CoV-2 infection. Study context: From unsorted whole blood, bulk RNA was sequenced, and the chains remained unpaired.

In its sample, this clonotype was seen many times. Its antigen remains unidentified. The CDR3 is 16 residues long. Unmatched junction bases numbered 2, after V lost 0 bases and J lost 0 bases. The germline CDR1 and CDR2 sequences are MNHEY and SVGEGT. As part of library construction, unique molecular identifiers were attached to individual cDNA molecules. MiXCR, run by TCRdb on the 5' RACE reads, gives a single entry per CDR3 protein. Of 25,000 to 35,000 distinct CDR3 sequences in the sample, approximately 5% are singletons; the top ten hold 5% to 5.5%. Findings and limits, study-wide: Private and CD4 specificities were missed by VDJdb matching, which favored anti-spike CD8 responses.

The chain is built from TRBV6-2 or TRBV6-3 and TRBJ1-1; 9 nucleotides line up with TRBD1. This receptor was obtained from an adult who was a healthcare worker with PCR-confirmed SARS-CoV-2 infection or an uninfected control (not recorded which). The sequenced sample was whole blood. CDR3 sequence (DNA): TGTGCCAGCAGTTACTCTGGACAGGGGATGAACACTGAAGCTTTCTTT. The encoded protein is CASSYSGQGMNTEAFF.